These 5 T cell receptor beta chains were all obtained from the same sample, sequenced in a study of circulating and synovial CD4+ cells in juvenile arthritis. Profiled with immunoSEQ multiplex PCR; TCRdb holds only in-frame clones, not every one. The repertoire consists of some 2,600 clones, with about 90% occurring once and the leading ten covering 3% to 4%. Material for sequencing was HLA-DR+ CD4+ T cells from blood. The sample's subset: circulating pathogenic-like lymphocytes, sorted as HLA-DR+CD14-CD3+CD4+CD25low/- blood T cells. The receptor set was obtained from a human donor with juvenile idiopathic arthritis.

The V and J genes are TRBV29-1 and TRBJ1-1; no clear D gene. Germline values: CDR1 SQVTM, CDR2 ANQGSEA. V lost 6 bases, J lost 3 bases, and 14 bases lay in between. There are 13 residues in the CDR3. CDR3 DNA sequence: TGCAGCGTGGGCATGAGGGCGGACACTGAAGCTTTCTTT. Protein sequence: CSVGMRADTEAFF. Full variable domain (rest looked up from reference TRBV29-1 and TRBJ1-1): SAVISQKPSRDICQRGTSLTIQCQVDSQVTMMFWYRQQPGQSLTLIATANQGSEATYESGFVIDKFPISRPNLTFSTLTVSNMSPEDSSIYLCSVGMRADTEAFFGQGTRLTVV.

The V gene is TRBV4-1, the J gene TRBJ2-1, with 14 bases that match TRBD2. Germline V lookup: CDR1 MGHRA, CDR2 YSYEKL. CDR3 size: 18 residues. Trimming cost V 3 bases and J 5 bases; bases outside gene matches: 9. Here the CDR3 DNA reads TGCGCCAGCAGCCAGCTCCGTGGACTAGCGGGGGGAAACAATGAGCAGTTCTTC. Residues: CASSQLRGLAGGNNEQFF.

The rearrangement links TRBV7-6 to TRBJ2-7, with 15 nucleotides matching TRBD2. The CDR3 consists of 16 residues. Germline trimming cut 3 bases from V and 0 bases from J; bases unmatched to any gene: 0. Germline CDR1 SGHVS, CDR2 FNYEAQ. The CDR3 region is CASSLGLAGGSYEQYF. CDR3 nucleotides: TGTGCCAGCAGCTTGGGACTAGCGGGGGGCTCCTACGAGCAGTACTTC.

The count of this clone is one. The CDR3 sequence is CASSEGGSEQYF. The CDR3 nucleotides read TGTGCCAGCAGTGAGGGAGGGAGCGAGCAGTACTTC. The chain recombines TRBV6-1 with TRBJ2-7, with 7 nucleotides matching TRBD2. J lost 6 bases, V lost 3 bases, and 2 bases had no gene match. The CDR3 is 12 residues long. Germline V CDR1 and CDR2: MNHNS, SASEGT.

This chain connects TRBV6-5 to TRBJ1-2; D is unclear. The V end lost 6 bases, the J end lost 3 bases, and 17 bases lay between the germline ends. Germline assignment: CDR1 MNHEY and CDR2 SVGAGI. The CDR3 totals 15 residues. CDR3 sequence (DNA): TGTGCCAGCAGCCCCGGCGGTACACACCACTATGGCTACACCTTC. It codes for CASSPGGTHHYGYTF.